This TCR beta chain was captured in a study of cytomegalovirus exposure and HLA in healthy donors. The junction had 0 bases not matched to a gene; V was cut back by 4 bases and J by 10 bases. The CDR3 has 13 residues. Germline CDR1 reads SGHTA; CDR2 reads FQGTGA. This clone was counted once. Profiling relied on immunoSEQ multiplex PCR, and the TCRdb table lists in-frame clones only, not all of them. This sample has some 200,000 clones; 80% to 85% occur once, and the top ten carry 2.5% to 3%. The sequence derives from a woman in her late teens or twenties in good health and CMV-seropositive. The J gene is TRBJ1-6, the V gene TRBV7-3; TRBD1 matches at 11 bases. The sample comprised PBMCs. CDR3 in DNA: TGTGCCAGCAGCTGGGACAGGGGGTCACCCCTCCACTTT. Its protein product is CASSWDRGSPLHF.